The T cell receptor (beta chain) under discussion was sequenced for a study of regulatory T cells in long-lasting Graves disease (dated by TCRdb to about 2021). Regarding the complete study: Persistent Graves' disease meant more than 5 years of antithyroid drug treatment with TSH receptor autoantibodies that stayed positive. This study used TCR sequencing and RNA sequencing of peripheral blood to compare persistent Graves' disease patients against newly diagnosed Graves' disease patients. The study was registered as a clinical trial and conducted in China. A total of around 35 samples underwent TCR sequencing, from around 13 patients with persistent Graves' disease and about 20 patients with newly diagnosed Graves' disease. Antithyroid drugs had been taken for 8.5 to 11 years on average by persistent Graves' disease patients in the clinical cohort. General study outcomes and caveats: Compared with newly diagnosed patients, persistent Graves' disease patients had lower TCR Shannon entropy and fewer highly expanded clones, which suggests clonal expansion. The authors acknowledged the small sample size as a limitation that may reduce accuracy. Sequencing and analysis were limited to the TCR beta chain. The study examined only peripheral blood because the primary lesion, thyroid tissue, could not be accessed. Persistent patients shared more public clonotypes among themselves (more than 2,500) than newly diagnosed patients did (nearly 1,000). TRBV28, TRBJ1-2 and TRBJ2-5 were preferentially used in persistent disease, while TRBV20-1 and TRBJ2-1 were favored in newly diagnosed disease.

In its sample, this clonotype was seen a few times. This clone's antigen is unknown. Per-base quality was not reported, and no clone a single base away is much larger than it. Libraries were constructed by multiplex PCR. The sequencer listed for this sample is Illumina HiSeq 4000. iRepertoire HTBI primers and Arm-PCR amplification of CDR3 regions were used to construct TCR beta libraries. Before sequencing, the PCR products underwent gel purification. On the authors' methods: A total of roughly 67 TRBV and approximately 15 TRBJ segments were identified across samples and were used for gene usage analysis of CDR3 amino acid clonotypes. Filtered high-quality paired reads were merged into contigs using COPE and FqMerger. BLAST was used to align contigs to IMGT TRBV, TRBD and TRBJ reference genes, and CDR3 was defined according to IMGT. Highly expanded clones were defined as clonotypes with a frequency above 0.1%. Repertoire diversity was measured by Shannon entropy, and V-J evenness by the Gini coefficient. Clonotypes shared by more than one individual were considered public. TCRdb reran the public reads through fastp at Q25 and MiXCR, keeping productive beta chains. Records with the same CDR3 protein are collapsed into one entry carrying the most frequent genes and DNA. For this entry, the V and J calls and clone size follow TCRdb and not the study's own pipeline. This sample comprises roughly 450,000 distinct CDR3 sequences, more than 20% of them detected only once. The ten top clones hold about 8.3% of the sample.

For this chain, trimming is 4 bases at the V end and 6 bases at the J end, and the number of junction bases without a gene match is 6. Its CDR3 holds 14 amino acids, cysteine through phenylalanine. Of the read, only the CDR3 DNA is kept; its 42 bases are in frame from base 1. The CDR1 and CDR2 encoded by the germline V gene (reference sequence) are SGHKS and YYEKEE. The time point label on this specimen signifies: persistent/refractory GD, antithyroid drugs over 5 years with positive TRAb. For both TCR sequencing and RNA sequencing, RNA was extracted from PBMCs in TRIzol. Graves' disease was diagnosed according to American Thyroid Association guidelines. Recruitment of patients was carried out at an endocrinology department in Xi'an, China. From each patient, approximately 10 milliliters of peripheral blood was collected into an EDTA anticoagulant tube. Ficoll Paque Plus density gradient separation was used to isolate PBMCs, and no further T cell sorting was done. An Agilent 2100 Bioanalyzer and agarose gel were used to check RNA quality, and a NanoDrop 2000 was used to measure RNA concentration.

This receptor was identified in a female donor with Graves disease. Sample: peripheral blood mononuclear cells (PBMCs), taken when the disease was refractory, from a patient treated with antithyroid drugs. The chain is encoded by TRBV5-5 joined to TRBJ2-5, and 10 junctional nucleotides match TRBD1. The nucleotides are TGTGCCAGCAGCCAGGGACAGGGGTTTAAGACCCAGTACTTC. Its amino acids are CASSQGQGFKTQYF.